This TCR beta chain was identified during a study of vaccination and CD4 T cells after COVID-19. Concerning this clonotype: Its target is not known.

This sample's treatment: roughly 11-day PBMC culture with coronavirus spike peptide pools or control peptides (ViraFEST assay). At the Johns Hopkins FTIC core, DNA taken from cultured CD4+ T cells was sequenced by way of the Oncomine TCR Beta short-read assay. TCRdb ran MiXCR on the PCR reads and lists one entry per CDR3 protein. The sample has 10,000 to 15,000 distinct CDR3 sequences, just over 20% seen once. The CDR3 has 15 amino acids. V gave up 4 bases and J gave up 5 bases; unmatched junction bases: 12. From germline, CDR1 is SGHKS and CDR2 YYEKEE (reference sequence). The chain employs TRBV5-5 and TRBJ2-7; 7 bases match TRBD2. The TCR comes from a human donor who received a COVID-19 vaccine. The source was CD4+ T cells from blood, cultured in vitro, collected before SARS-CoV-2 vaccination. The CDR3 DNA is TGTGCCAGCAGCGGAGTACAGCGAAGCGGGGACGAGCAGTACTTC. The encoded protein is CASSGVQRSGDEQYF. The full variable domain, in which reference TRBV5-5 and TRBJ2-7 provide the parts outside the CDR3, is DAGVTQSPTHLIKTRGQQVTLRCSPISGHKSVSWYQQVLGQGPQFIFQYYEKEERGRGNFPDRFSARQFPNYSSELNVNALLLGDSALYLCASSGVQRSGDEQYFGPGTRLTVT.